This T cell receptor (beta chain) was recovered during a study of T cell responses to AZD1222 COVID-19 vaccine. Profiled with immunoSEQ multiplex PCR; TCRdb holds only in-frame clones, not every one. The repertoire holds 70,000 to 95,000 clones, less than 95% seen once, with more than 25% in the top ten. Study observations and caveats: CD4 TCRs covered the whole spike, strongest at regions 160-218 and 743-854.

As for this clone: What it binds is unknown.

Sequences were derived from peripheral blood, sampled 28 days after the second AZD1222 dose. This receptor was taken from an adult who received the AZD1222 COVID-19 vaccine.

The CDR3 sequence is CAWSFGWGDTEAFF. For the CDR3, the DNA is TGTGCCTGGAGTTTCGGTTGGGGGGATACTGAAGCTTTCTTT. This chain joins TRBV30 and TRBJ1-1, with TRBD1 as a possible D gene (5 bases). Trimming left V 2 bases short and J 5 bases short, with 15 bases between. CDR1 GTSNPN and CDR2 SVGIG come from the germline V gene (reference sequence). CDR3 length equals 14 residues.